The 30 T cell receptor beta chains below were found in one sample sequenced in a study of blood T cell repertoires in COVID-19. The assay was immunoSEQ multiplex PCR, and TCRdb's table has in-frame clones only and misses some. In the table there are approximately 100,000 clones, roughly 89% of which are singletons. The sequenced material came from peripheral blood. These receptors all stem from a human donor with acute or convalescent COVID-19. The donor label of this sample is uncertain.

This chain joins TRBV9 and TRBJ1-1, with 7 bases fitting TRBD1. The CDR3 contains 14 residues. Germline CDR1 reads SGDLS; CDR2 reads YYNGEE. After removal of 3 bases from V and 5 bases from J, the junction contained 7 bases not matched to a gene. CDR3 in amino acids: CASSGIGTATEAFF. CDR3 DNA sequence: TGTGCCAGCAGCGGGATTGGGACAGCAACTGAAGCTTTCTTT.

V and J are TRBV30 and TRBJ2-7, with 8 bases identical to TRBD2. The V and J ends lost 3 bases and 6 bases, in that order; junction bases with no gene match: 7. Per germline, CDR1 GTSNPN and CDR2 SVGIG (reference sequence). This CDR3 is built from 13 residues. As DNA, the CDR3 is TGTGCCTGGAGAGGAGAGGCGGGAGGCGAGCAGTACTTC. Translating gives CAWRGEAGGEQYF.

V and J are TRBV11-2 and TRBJ1-2; D perhaps matches TRBD1 (5 bases). V was clipped by 0 bases and J by 4 bases, with 18 bases between them. CDR1 and CDR2 from the germline V gene are SGHAT and FQNNGV. The CDR3 runs to 17 residues. The CDR3 DNA reads as TGTGCCAGCAGCTTAGAATCGTCAGGGAGGACCGGCTATGGCTACACCTTC. It specifies CASSLESSGRTGYGYTF.

The V and J genes are TRBV20-1 and TRBJ2-4, with TRBD2 identical over 9 bases. This CDR3 comprises 14 residues. Looked up from germline, CDR1 is DFQATT and CDR2 is SNEGSKA (reference sequence). V lost 3 bases and J lost 6; bases outside the gene matches: 6. In DNA form, the CDR3 reads TGCAGTGCTAGTCTAGCGGGACGAAGAAACATTCAGTACTTC. Residues: CSASLAGRRNIQYF.

This clone has just one count. This sequence joins TRBV12-3 or TRBV12-4 and TRBJ2-7, with 7 nucleotides matching TRBD1. Unmatched junction bases numbered 4, after V lost 6 bases and J lost 5 bases. The CDR3 runs 12 residues. The CDR3 bases are TGTGCCAGCAGCCGACAGGGTAACGAGCAGTACTTC. It encodes CASSRQGNEQYF.

This chain links TRBV10-2 with TRBJ2-7; perhaps TRBD2 as D (5 bases). CDR3 length: 15 residues. The V end lost 7 bases, the J end lost 0 bases, and 16 bases lay between the germline ends. Germline lookup yields CDR1 WSHSY and CDR2 SAAADI. The CDR3 coding sequence is TGCGCCAGCATCGGGTTAGCGCAGAGCTCCTACGAGCAGTACTTC. Encoded protein: CASIGLAQSSYEQYF.

There are a few counts of this clone. This sequence joins TRBV3-1 (or the pseudogene TRBV3-2) and TRBJ2-7; weak D call: TRBD1 (5 bases). The CDR3 is 14 residues long. From germline, CDR1 is LGHDT and CDR2 YNNKEL (reference sequence). Trimming took off 4 bases at V and 2 bases at J, with 12 bases between the two ends. CDR3 region: CASSPRQSAYEQYF. CDR3 in DNA: TGTGCCAGCAGCCCCCGACAGTCTGCCTACGAGCAGTACTTC.

The chain is built from TRBV19 and TRBJ1-4; D is uncertain. V was pared by 5 bases and J by 0 bases, with 10 bases between. Germline CDR1 reads LNHDA; CDR2 reads SQIVND (reference sequence). CDR3 length equals 15 residues. The CDR3 DNA is TGTGCCAGTAGTTCTTTAAGCACAACTAATGAAAAACTGTTTTTT. Translating it yields CASSSLSTTNEKLFF. The full variable domain, rest sourced from reference TRBV19 and TRBJ1-4, is DGGITQSPKYLFRKEGQNVTLSCEQNLNHDAMYWYRQDPGQGLRLIYYSQIVNDFQKGDIAEGYSVSREKKESFPLTVTSAQKNPTAFYLCASSSLSTTNEKLFFGSGTQLSVL.

The chain has TRBV15 and TRBJ1-2; the D gene is possibly TRBD1 (5 bases). Trimming stripped 2 bases from V and 3 bases from J, with 10 bases between. Germline-derived CDR1 and CDR2 are LNHNV and YYDKDF (reference sequence). The CDR3 is 14 amino acids. CDR3 nucleotide sequence: TGTGCCACCAGCAGATTGGGGCAGGACTATGGCTACACCTTC. Amino acid sequence: CATSRLGQDYGYTF.

The chain combines TRBV7-9 with TRBJ1-1, with D perhaps TRBD1 (5 bases). Trimming removed 5 bases at V and 5 bases at J, with 9 bases between. This CDR3 has 12 residues. Germline V gene sequence: CDR1 SEHNR, CDR2 FQNEAQ (reference sequence). The CDR3 reads CASSPQVTEAFF. CDR3 sequence (DNA): TGTGCCAGCAGCCCACAGGTAACTGAAGCTTTCTTT.

V gene TRBV19 combines with J gene TRBJ1-2; 7 bases map to TRBD1. Germline V gene lookup returns CDR1 LNHDA and CDR2 SQIVND (reference sequence). V was pared by 6 bases and J by 0 bases, with 1 base of the junction left unmatched. There are 13 residues in the CDR3. CDR3 loop: CASRQGPNYGYTF. The CDR3 DNA reads TGTGCCAGTAGACAGGGGCCTAACTATGGCTACACCTTC.

The chain couples TRBV4-2 to TRBJ1-4, with 7 bases identical to TRBD1. The CDR3 has 19 residues. CDR1 and CDR2 (germline): LGHNA, YNFKEQ. Germline trimming cut 0 bases from V and 1 base from J; bases unmatched to any gene: 11. CDR3 loop: CASSQDHVVRGRTNEKLFF. The CDR3 DNA reads TGTGCCAGCAGCCAAGATCACGTGGTGAGGGGGCGAACTAATGAAAAACTGTTTTTT.

This chain connects TRBV21-1 to TRBJ1-2. TRBV21-1 corresponds to a pseudogene. The CDR3 covers 13 residues. This CDR3 is CASSKRRTYGYTF. Written as DNA, the CDR3 is TGTGCCAGCAGCAAGAGGAGGACCTATGGCTACACCTTC.

The chain employs TRBV28 and TRBJ2-3; 14 bases agree with TRBD2. This CDR3 spans 18 amino acids. Per germline, CDR1 MDHEN and CDR2 SYDVKM. The trim removed 7 bases at V and 0 bases at J, leaving 9 bases unmatched. The CDR3 spells CASKGGLAGASSTDTQYF. Written as DNA, the CDR3 is TGTGCCAGCAAAGGGGGACTAGCGGGGGCGTCAAGCACAGATACGCAGTATTTT. The whole variable domain, filled in from reference TRBV28 and TRBJ2-3, reads DVKVTQSSRYLVKRTGEKVFLECVQDMDHENMFWYRQDPGLGLRLIYFSYDVKMKEKGDIPEGYSVSREKKERFSLILESASTNQTSMYLCASKGGLAGASSTDTQYFGPGTRLTVL.

This sequence joins TRBV6-6 and TRBJ2-1; TRBD1 matches 9 bases. J was trimmed by 4 bases and V by 5 bases; bases with no gene match: 3. Germline V CDR1 and CDR2: MNHNY, SVGAGI (reference sequence). The CDR3 runs to 14 residues. CDR3 protein: CASSPGQGYNEQFF. The CDR3 nucleotides read TGTGCCAGCAGTCCGGGACAGGGTTACAATGAGCAGTTCTTC.

The rearrangement links TRBV5-1 to TRBJ1-1, with 8 positions matching TRBD1. Germline CDR1 and CDR2: SGHRS and YFSETQ. Germline trimming cut 4 bases from V and 6 bases from J; bases unmatched to any gene: 11. This CDR3 region has 15 residues. CDR3 sequence reads: CASSPLTGAGAEAFF. The CDR3 region has the DNA TGCGCCAGCAGCCCATTGACAGGGGCGGGCGCTGAAGCTTTCTTT. Drawing the rest from reference TRBV5-1 and TRBJ1-1, the complete variable domain is KAGVTQTPRYLIKTRGQQVTLSCSPISGHRSVSWYQQTPGQGLQFLFEYFSETQRNKGNFPGRFSGRQFSNSRSEMNVSTLELGDSALYLCASSPLTGAGAEAFFGQGTRLTVV.

The chain joins TRBV27 to TRBJ2-2; 8 bases map to TRBD1. Germline V CDR1 and CDR2: MNHEY, SMNVEV (reference sequence). V lost 5 bases and J lost 4; bases outside the gene matches: 9. The CDR3 runs to 16 residues. CDR3 sequence reads: CASSPTTGVGTGELFF. In nucleotides, the CDR3 is TGTGCCAGCAGTCCGACGACAGGGGTCGGCACCGGGGAGCTGTTTTTT.

The V call is TRBV10-3, the J call TRBJ1-1; D uncertain. Trimming left V 1 base short and J 1 base short, with 10 bases between. The germline gives CDR1 ENHRY, CDR2 SYGVKD. The CDR3 runs to 15 residues. Here the CDR3 reads CAISEFGGGNTEAFF. In nucleotides, the CDR3 is TGTGCCATCAGTGAGTTTGGCGGCGGGAACACTGAAGCTTTCTTT.

The V gene is TRBV7-9, the J gene TRBJ2-1, with 14 bases lining up with TRBD2. The CDR3 covers 15 residues. Germline V gene data show CDR1 as SEHNR and CDR2 as FQNEAQ (reference sequence). Germline trimming cut 7 bases from V and 9 bases from J; bases unmatched to any gene: 8. Here the CDR3 DNA reads TGTGCCAGCACCAACGGACTAGCGGGGGGCGGTGAGCAGTTCTTC. The encoded protein is CASTNGLAGGGEQFF.

This clone showed up just a few times. The chain has TRBV4-3 and TRBJ2-1; D is possibly TRBD1 (5 bases). V was pared by 0 bases and J by 2 bases, with 14 bases between. The length of the CDR3 is 17 residues. Per germline, CDR1 LGHNA and CDR2 YSLEER. The CDR3 spells CASSQDGPVRAYNEQFF. CDR3 nucleotide sequence: TGCGCCAGCAGCCAAGATGGGCCGGTCAGGGCCTACAATGAGCAGTTCTTC.

The CDR3 is CASSPGLASRAEELFF. The CDR3 DNA reads TGTGCCAGCAGCCCGGGACTAGCGAGTCGAGCTGAGGAGCTGTTTTTT. The chain links TRBV3-1 (or the pseudogene TRBV3-2) to TRBJ2-2; 10 bases fit TRBD2. Trimming at V came to 4 bases and at J to 10 bases, leaving 12 bases not matched to a gene. The germline V gene encodes CDR1 LGHDT and CDR2 YNNKEL (reference sequence). This CDR3 has 16 amino acids.

This clone came up once. The chain is built from TRBV4-2 and TRBJ2-6; 8 nucleotides align to TRBD1. The CDR3 sequence is 17 residues long. V was clipped by 0 bases and J by 2 bases; unmatched bases: 3. CDR1 is LGHNA, CDR2 YNFKEQ, per germline. Written as DNA, the CDR3 is TGTGCCAGCAGCCAAGACAGGGGGCGGGCTGGGGCCAACGTCCTGACTTTC. Amino acid sequence: CASSQDRGRAGANVLTF.

This chain links TRBV7-3 with TRBJ1-2, with 7 bases lining up with TRBD1. The trim removed 5 bases at V and 8 bases at J, leaving 8 bases unmatched. Germline V gene sequence: CDR1 SGHTA, CDR2 FQGTGA. The CDR3 covers 13 residues. The DNA of the CDR3 is TGTGCCAGCAGCCCGAGACAGGGTGGCGGCTACACCTTC. This sequence encodes CASSPRQGGGYTF.

The V and J genes are TRBV18 and TRBJ2-5, with TRBD2 identical over 8 bases. Germline CDR1 reads KGHSH; CDR2 reads LQKENI. V gave up 6 bases and J gave up 5 bases; unmatched junction bases: 11. CDR3 length: 15 amino acids. The CDR3 sequence: CASSPNRAGVETQYF. The CDR3 DNA is TGTGCCAGCTCCCCAAACAGAGCGGGAGTGGAGACCCAGTACTTC.

V usage is TRBV28 and J usage is TRBJ1-4; D gene ambiguous. Trimming took 5 bases from V and 0 from J, leaving 13 bases between them. Germline V gene data show CDR1 as MDHEN and CDR2 as SYDVKM. This CDR3 region has 16 residues. CDR3 loop: CASSRIGAATNEKLFF. The CDR3 bases are TGTGCCAGCAGTCGCATCGGAGCAGCAACTAATGAAAAACTGTTTTTT.

This sequence joins TRBV10-3 and TRBJ1-6; 9 bases agree with TRBD1. The J segment lost 5 bases and the V segment lost 0 bases, leaving 11 bases of the junction unmatched. CDR1 is ENHRY and CDR2 is SYGVKD in the germline V gene. This CDR3 is 19 amino acids long. DNA for the CDR3: TGTGCCATCAGTGAGTCCGGGACAGGGACAGTTGTCGATAATTCACCCCTCCACTTT. Translated: CAISESGTGTVVDNSPLHF.

The chain carries TRBV18 and TRBJ2-7; possible D gene TRBD1, 6 bases. CDR3 length: 15 residues. Germline V gene lookup returns CDR1 KGHSH and CDR2 LQKENI. V shed 3 bases and J shed 6 bases, with 18 bases lying between them. The CDR3, as DNA: TGTGCCAGCTCACCGTCAGGGGAAATGATGAGCGAGCAGTACTTC. Translated, it gives CASSPSGEMMSEQYF.

The V call is TRBV19, the J call TRBJ2-6; TRBD2 agrees at 8 bases. V shed 3 bases, J shed 0 bases, and the junction held 4 bases outside the gene matches. CDR1 and CDR2 (germline): LNHDA, SQIVND (reference sequence). The CDR3 length is 17 residues. CDR3 residues: CASSISLAASGANVLTF. Here the CDR3 DNA reads TGTGCCAGTAGTATCTCACTAGCGGCCTCTGGGGCCAACGTCCTGACTTTC.

The chain carries TRBV18 and TRBJ1-3; TRBD1 aligns across 7 bases. The CDR3 spans 16 residues. Per germline, CDR1 KGHSH and CDR2 LQKENI. Trimming took 5 bases from V and 0 from J; bases not matched to a gene: 7. Here the CDR3 DNA reads TGTGCCAGCTCAGTTACGACAGGGATCTCTGGAAACACCATATATTTT. It is translated as CASSVTTGISGNTIYF.

This clone occurred once. This rearrangement joins TRBV28 to TRBJ2-3; 8 nucleotides align to TRBD1. The CDR3 is 14 amino acids. After removal of 5 bases from V and 4 bases from J, the junction contained 5 bases not matched to a gene. Germline-derived CDR1 and CDR2 are MDHEN and SYDVKM. Here the CDR3 DNA reads TGTGCCAGCAGTCCGGACAGGGCAGCAGATACGCAGTATTTT. Protein sequence: CASSPDRAADTQYF.